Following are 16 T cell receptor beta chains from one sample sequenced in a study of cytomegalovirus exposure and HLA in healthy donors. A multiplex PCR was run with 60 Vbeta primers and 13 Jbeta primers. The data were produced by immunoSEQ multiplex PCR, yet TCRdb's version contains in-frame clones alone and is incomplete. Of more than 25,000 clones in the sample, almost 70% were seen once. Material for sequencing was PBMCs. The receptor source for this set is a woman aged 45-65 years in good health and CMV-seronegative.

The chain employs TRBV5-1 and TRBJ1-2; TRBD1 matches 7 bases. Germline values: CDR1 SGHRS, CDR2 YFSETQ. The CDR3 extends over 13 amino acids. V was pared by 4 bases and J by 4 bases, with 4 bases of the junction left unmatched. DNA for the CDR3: TGCGCCAGCAGCCAGGACAGGACCTATGGCTACACCTTC. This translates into CASSQDRTYGYTF.

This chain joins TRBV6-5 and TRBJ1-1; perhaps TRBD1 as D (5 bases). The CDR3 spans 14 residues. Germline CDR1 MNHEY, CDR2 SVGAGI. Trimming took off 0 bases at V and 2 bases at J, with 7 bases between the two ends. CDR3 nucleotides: TGTGCCAGCAGTTACTCACAGGTTAACACTGAAGCTTTCTTT. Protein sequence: CASSYSQVNTEAFF.

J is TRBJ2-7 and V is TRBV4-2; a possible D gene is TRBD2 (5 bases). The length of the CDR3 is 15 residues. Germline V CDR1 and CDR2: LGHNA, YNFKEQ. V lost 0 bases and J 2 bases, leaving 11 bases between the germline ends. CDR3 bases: TGTGCCAGCAGCCAAGATGAGGGCAACACCTACGAGCAGTACTTC. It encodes CASSQDEGNTYEQYF.

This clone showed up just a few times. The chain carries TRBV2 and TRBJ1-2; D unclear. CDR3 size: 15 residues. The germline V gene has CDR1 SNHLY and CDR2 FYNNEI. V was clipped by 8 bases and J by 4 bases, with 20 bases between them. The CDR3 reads CASGPPGVVAYGYTF. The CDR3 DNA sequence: TGTGCCAGCGGTCCCCCCGGGGTTGTGGCCTATGGCTACACCTTC.

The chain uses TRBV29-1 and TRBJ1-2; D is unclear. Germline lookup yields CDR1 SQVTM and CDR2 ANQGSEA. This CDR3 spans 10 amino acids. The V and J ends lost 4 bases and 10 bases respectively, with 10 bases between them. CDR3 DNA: TGCAGCGTTGGAGCCCCCCCCTACACCTTC. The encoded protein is CSVGAPPYTF.

The CDR3 sequence: CASSLGDRGGQPQHF. As DNA, the CDR3 is TGCGCCAGCAGCTTGGGGGACAGGGGAGGGCAGCCCCAGCATTTT. The genes are TRBV5-1 and TRBJ1-5; 10 bases align to TRBD1. The CDR3 runs to 15 residues. V trimming: 0 bases; J trimming: 7 bases; junction bases outside the gene matches: 4. Per germline, CDR1 SGHRS and CDR2 YFSETQ.

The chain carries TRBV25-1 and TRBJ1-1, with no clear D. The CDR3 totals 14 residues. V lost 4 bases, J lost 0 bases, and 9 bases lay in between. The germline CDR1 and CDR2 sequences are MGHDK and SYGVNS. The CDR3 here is CASSGQALNTEAFF. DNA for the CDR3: TGTGCCAGCAGTGGTCAGGCCTTGAACACTGAAGCTTTCTTT. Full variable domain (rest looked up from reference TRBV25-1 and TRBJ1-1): EADIYQTPRYLVIGTGKKITLECSQTMGHDKMYWYQQDPGMELHLIHYSYGVNSTEKGDLSSESTVSRIRTEHFPLTLESARPSHTSQYLCASSGQALNTEAFFGQGTRLTVV.

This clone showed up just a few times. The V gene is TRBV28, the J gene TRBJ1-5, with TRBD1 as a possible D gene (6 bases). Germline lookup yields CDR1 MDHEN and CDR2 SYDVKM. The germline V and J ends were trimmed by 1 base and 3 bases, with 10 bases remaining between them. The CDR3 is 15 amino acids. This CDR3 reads CASSLYRANNQPQHF. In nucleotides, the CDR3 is TGTGCCAGCAGTTTATACAGGGCGAACAATCAGCCCCAGCATTTT. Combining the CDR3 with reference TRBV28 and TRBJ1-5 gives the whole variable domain DVKVTQSSRYLVKRTGEKVFLECVQDMDHENMFWYRQDPGLGLRLIYFSYDVKMKEKGDIPEGYSVSREKKERFSLILESASTNQTSMYLCASSLYRANNQPQHFGDGTRLSIL.

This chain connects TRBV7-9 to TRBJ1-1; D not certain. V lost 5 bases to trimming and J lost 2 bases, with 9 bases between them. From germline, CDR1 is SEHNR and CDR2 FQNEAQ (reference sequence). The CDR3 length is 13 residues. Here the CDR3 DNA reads TGTGCCAGCAGCCCTTTAGTTAACACTGAAGCTTTCTTT. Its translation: CASSPLVNTEAFF. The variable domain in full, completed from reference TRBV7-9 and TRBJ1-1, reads DTGVSQNPRHKITKRGQNVTFRCDPISEHNRLYWYRQTLGQGPEFLTYFQNEAQLEKSRLLSDRFSAERPKGSFSTLEIQRTEQGDSAMYLCASSPLVNTEAFFGQGTRLTVV.

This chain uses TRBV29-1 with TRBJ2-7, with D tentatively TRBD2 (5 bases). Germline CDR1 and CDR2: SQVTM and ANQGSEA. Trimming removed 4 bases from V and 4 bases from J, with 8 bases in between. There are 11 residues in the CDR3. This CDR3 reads CSVVTGYEQYF. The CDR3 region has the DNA TGCAGCGTTGTTACGGGGTACGAGCAGTACTTC.

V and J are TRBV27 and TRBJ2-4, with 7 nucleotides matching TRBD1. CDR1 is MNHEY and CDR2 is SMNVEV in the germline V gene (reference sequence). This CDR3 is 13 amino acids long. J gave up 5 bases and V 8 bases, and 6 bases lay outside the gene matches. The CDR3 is CASRVQGENIQYF. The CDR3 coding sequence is TGTGCCAGCCGCGTGCAGGGGGAAAACATTCAGTACTTC.

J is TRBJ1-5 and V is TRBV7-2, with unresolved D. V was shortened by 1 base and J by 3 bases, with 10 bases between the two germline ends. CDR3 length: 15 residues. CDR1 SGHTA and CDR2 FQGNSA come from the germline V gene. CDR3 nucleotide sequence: TGTGCCAGCAGCTTAGGGCCAGGATTCAATCAGCCCCAGCATTTT. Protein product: CASSLGPGFNQPQHF.

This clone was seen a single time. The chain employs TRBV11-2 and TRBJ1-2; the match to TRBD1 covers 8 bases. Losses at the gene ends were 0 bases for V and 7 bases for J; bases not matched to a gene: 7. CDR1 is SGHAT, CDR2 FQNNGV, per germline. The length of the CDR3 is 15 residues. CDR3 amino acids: CASSLEFKGTGGYTF. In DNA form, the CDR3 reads TGTGCCAGCAGCTTAGAGTTTAAAGGGACAGGTGGCTACACCTTC.

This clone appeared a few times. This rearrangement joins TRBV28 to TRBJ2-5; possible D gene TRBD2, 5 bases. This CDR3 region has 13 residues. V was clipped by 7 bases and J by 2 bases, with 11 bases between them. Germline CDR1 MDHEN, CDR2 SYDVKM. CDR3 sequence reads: CASTLEGQETQYF. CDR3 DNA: TGTGCCAGCACCTTAGAGGGACAAGAGACCCAGTACTTC.

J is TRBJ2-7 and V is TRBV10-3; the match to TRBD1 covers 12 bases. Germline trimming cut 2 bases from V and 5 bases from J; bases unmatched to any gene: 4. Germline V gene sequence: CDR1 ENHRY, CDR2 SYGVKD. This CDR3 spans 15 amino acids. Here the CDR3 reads CAISEPGQGAHEQYF. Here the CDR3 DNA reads TGTGCCATCAGTGAGCCGGGACAGGGGGCCCACGAGCAGTACTTC.

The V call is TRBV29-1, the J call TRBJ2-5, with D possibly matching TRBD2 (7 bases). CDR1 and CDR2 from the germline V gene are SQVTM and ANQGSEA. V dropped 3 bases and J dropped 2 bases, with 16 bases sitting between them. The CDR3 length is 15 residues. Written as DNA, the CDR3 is TGCAGCGTTGACGACCGGGGGGCAGGGCAAGAGACCCAGTACTTC. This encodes CSVDDRGAGQETQYF. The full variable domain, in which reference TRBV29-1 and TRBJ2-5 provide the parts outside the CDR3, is SAVISQKPSRDICQRGTSLTIQCQVDSQVTMMFWYRQQPGQSLTLIATANQGSEATYESGFVIDKFPISRPNLTFSTLTVSNMSPEDSSIYLCSVDDRGAGQETQYFGPGTRLLVL.